Listed here are 21 T cell receptor beta chains from one sample, sequenced in a study of blood T cells in healthy people across ages. A J-beta primer mix and a sample-barcoded 5' primer were used in a second PCR of roughly 6 to 11 cycles. Using its own MiXCR run on the 5' RACE reads, TCRdb lists one record per CDR3 protein. The sample records about 730,000 distinct CDR3 sequences, roughly 41% being singletons. Sequencing was carried out using blood. The receptor source for this set is an older woman in good health.

The V gene is TRBV7-2, the J gene TRBJ2-2; 11 bases are shared with TRBD2. Per the germline V gene, CDR1 is SGHTA and CDR2 is FQGNSA. This CDR3 has 18 residues. The V segment lost 1 base and the J segment 0 bases; nucleotides outside the gene matches: 4. Here the CDR3 DNA reads TGTGCCAGCAGCTTAGTCGCTAGCGGGGGGACGAACACCGGGGAGCTGTTTTTT. Its protein is CASSLVASGGTNTGELFF.

Notes on this clonotype: One junction end disagrees with the germline gene, perhaps due to a read error. The rearrangement joins TRBV7-8 to TRBJ2-5; TRBD2 might be the D (7 bases). The CDR3 totals 14 residues. Germline V gives CDR1 SGHVS, CDR2 FQNEAQ. The CDR3 DNA is TGTGCCGGCAGCTTAGACGGGGGGCGTGAGACCCAGTACTTC. This translates into CAGSLDGGRETQYF.

The rearrangement links TRBV12-3 or TRBV12-4 to TRBJ1-4; possible D gene TRBD1, 6 bases. The V end was cut by 3 bases, the J end by 4 bases, with 27 bases between. The CDR3 length is 20 residues. DNA for the CDR3: TGTGCCAGCAGTTTCGTCGAGCGGGGGGCTGCATTCAAGATTAATGAAAAACTGTTTTTT. The encoded protein is CASSFVERGAAFKINEKLFF.

The chain uses TRBV28 and TRBJ2-1; 8 positions match TRBD2. V lost 6 bases and J lost 0; bases outside the gene matches: 10. CDR1 and CDR2 (germline): MDHEN, SYDVKM. This CDR3 has 17 amino acids. CDR3 nucleotide sequence: TGTGCCAGCAGGGACACTAGCGGCTCCACCTCCTACAATGAGCAGTTCTTC. Translating gives CASRDTSGSTSYNEQFF.

V is TRBV7-9 and J is TRBJ2-6; 11 bases line up with TRBD1. Germline values: CDR1 SEHNR, CDR2 FQNEAQ (reference sequence). The ends lost 5 bases at V and 5 bases at J; junction bases unmatched: 8. This CDR3 has 17 residues. DNA for the CDR3: TGTGCCAGCAGCCAAGAGGGACAGGGGGTGAGGGCCAACGTCCTGACTTTC. Its protein is CASSQEGQGVRANVLTF.

This clonotype was seen only a few times. J is TRBJ2-4 and V is TRBV28; 7 bases fit TRBD1. The CDR3 sequence is 13 residues long. Germline V CDR1 and CDR2: MDHEN, SYDVKM. V lost 3 bases to trimming and J lost 13 bases; unmatched junction nucleotides: 9. CDR3 amino acids: CASSFRQGGRQYF. CDR3 bases: TGTGCCAGCAGTTTTCGACAGGGTGGGCGGCAGTACTTC.

J is TRBJ2-4 and V is TRBV11-2; TRBD1 might be the D (5 bases). V was shortened by 5 bases and J by 0 bases, with 11 bases between the two germline ends. This CDR3 has 15 amino acids. Germline V gene lookup returns CDR1 SGHAT and CDR2 FQNNGV. The CDR3 spells CASSQGGLAKNIQYF. Here the CDR3 DNA reads TGTGCCAGCAGCCAGGGTGGGCTAGCCAAAAACATTCAGTACTTC.

The sample holds many counts of this clonotype. The genes are TRBV11-2 and TRBJ2-4, with D tentatively TRBD1 (5 bases). V was pared by 3 bases and J by 1 base, with 13 bases between. The germline CDR1 and CDR2 sequences are SGHAT and FQNNGV. The length of the CDR3 is 16 residues. In DNA form, the CDR3 reads TGTGCCAGCAGCTTTCAGCCAGGGTCGGCCAAAAACATTCAGTACTTC. Translation: CASSFQPGSAKNIQYF.

The table lists this clonotype with a count of one. The V call is TRBV30, the J call TRBJ2-6; D possibly corresponds to TRBD1 (5 bases). From germline, CDR1 is GTSNPN and CDR2 SVGIG (reference sequence). The CDR3 contains 17 residues. Between the trimmed V and J ends, which lost 0 bases and 0 bases, there was a span of 12 bases. CDR3 amino acids: CAWSVPRVRSGANVLTF. In DNA form, the CDR3 reads TGTGCCTGGAGTGTCCCCAGGGTCCGCTCTGGGGCCAACGTCCTGACTTTC.

The rearrangement joins TRBV28 to TRBJ1-5, with 7 bases lining up with TRBD1. Unmatched junction bases numbered 8, after V lost 5 bases and J lost 7 bases. CDR3 length equals 14 residues. The germline V gene encodes CDR1 MDHEN and CDR2 SYDVKM. This chain's CDR3 is CASSPWDRLQPQHF. The CDR3 DNA reads as TGTGCCAGCAGTCCATGGGACAGACTACAGCCCCAGCATTTT.

The chain is built from TRBV29-1 and TRBJ2-5, with D possibly being TRBD2 (6 bases). The DNA matches TRBJ2-7 better at its end, which makes the J call doubtful. The CDR3 covers 12 residues. CDR1 and CDR2 (germline): SQVTM, ANQGSEA. CDR3 sequence (DNA): TGCAGCGTGAGGGACTCTCTCTACGAGCAGTACTTC. Its protein is CSVRDSLYEQYF.

This sequence joins TRBV12-3 or TRBV12-4 and TRBJ2-2, with 7 bases aligning to TRBD1. This CDR3 has 15 residues. The V segment lost 6 bases and the J segment 6 bases; nucleotides outside the gene matches: 10. This chain's CDR3 is CASSRSSQGSGELFF. CDR3 nucleotides: TGTGCCAGCAGCCGGAGCTCACAGGGGTCCGGGGAGCTGTTTTTT.

This clonotype was seen only a few times. V is TRBV28 and J is TRBJ2-3; 7 nucleotides agree with TRBD2. The V gene end was trimmed by 8 bases and the J gene end by 3 bases; junction bases not matched to a gene: 5. Germline V gives CDR1 MDHEN, CDR2 SYDVKM. The CDR3 loop spans 13 amino acids. The CDR3 nucleotides are TGTGCCAGCGGGAGGGAGGAGACAGATACGCAGTATTTT. This codes for CASGREETDTQYF.

J is TRBJ2-5 and V is TRBV20-1; D gene unclear. The CDR3 has 13 amino acids. V dropped 3 bases and J dropped 1 base, with 9 bases sitting between them. Germline V lookup: CDR1 DFQATT, CDR2 SNEGSKA (reference sequence). The DNA of the CDR3 is TGCAGTGCTAGTAGTACAGCCCAAGAGACCCAGTACTTC. Translation: CSASSTAQETQYF.

This clonotype has a handful of counts. V gene TRBV4-3 combines with J gene TRBJ2-7; 8 positions match TRBD2. The CDR3 is 16 residues long. The V gene's germline CDR1 is LGHNA and CDR2 YSLEER. Trimming removed 1 base from V and 0 bases from J; junction bases left unmatched: 5. The CDR3 sequence: CASSQGAAGASYEQYF. The CDR3 region has the DNA TGCGCCAGCAGCCAAGGGGCAGCGGGAGCCTCCTACGAGCAGTACTTC.

The J gene is TRBJ1-2, the V gene TRBV7-9; D might be TRBD1 (6 bases). The CDR3 length is 12 residues. Looked up from germline, CDR1 is SEHNR and CDR2 is FQNEAQ (reference sequence). V dropped 5 bases and J dropped 12 bases, with 16 bases sitting between them. CDR3 nucleotide sequence: TGTGCCAGCAGCGCGGACAGTAGGTTAGACACCTTC. It is translated as CASSADSRLDTF. Using reference TRBV7-9 and TRBJ1-2 for the parts outside the CDR3, the full variable domain is DTGVSQNPRHKITKRGQNVTFRCDPISEHNRLYWYRQTLGQGPEFLTYFQNEAQLEKSRLLSDRFSAERPKGSFSTLEIQRTEQGDSAMYLCASSADSRLDTFGSGTRLTVV.

There are many counts of this clonotype. J is TRBJ2-1 and V is TRBV4-3; the D gene is possibly TRBD1 (5 bases). Trimming removed 0 bases from V and 6 bases from J, with 12 bases in between. This CDR3 region has 15 residues. From germline, CDR1 is LGHNA and CDR2 YSLEER. The CDR3 region has the DNA TGCGCCAGCAGCCAAGAAGGGGCGGCCTCCAATGAGCAGTTCTTC. Translation gives CASSQEGAASNEQFF.

The rearrangement joins TRBV5-1 to TRBJ2-5; D is unresolved. Per germline, CDR1 SGHRS and CDR2 YFSETQ. The length of the CDR3 is 14 residues. Trimming pared 4 bases from V and 11 bases from J, leaving 21 bases between. The CDR3, as DNA: TGCGCCAGCAGCCCGAATCATCCCGAGGATGAGCAGTACTTC. This sequence encodes CASSPNHPEDEQYF.

V is TRBV5-5 and J is TRBJ1-2, with 7 nucleotides matching TRBD1. This CDR3 comprises 16 residues. Per the germline V gene, CDR1 is SGHKS and CDR2 is YYEKEE (reference sequence). V lost 4 bases and J lost 8; bases outside the gene matches: 17. In DNA, the CDR3 is TGTGCCAGCAGCCCAACTCTCCGGGACAGACTCTGGGGCTACACCTTC. Amino acids: CASSPTLRDRLWGYTF.

This clonotype has only one observation. The chain recombines TRBV9 with TRBJ2-7; 8 bases fit TRBD1. Germline lookup yields CDR1 SGDLS and CDR2 YYNGEE. V dropped 0 bases and J dropped 5; count of bases not matched to a gene: 4. This CDR3 has 14 residues. The CDR3 bases are TGTGCCAGCAGCGTAGGCGCAGGGGGCGACGAGCAGTACTTC. Residues: CASSVGAGGDEQYF.

The chain couples TRBV7-3 to TRBJ1-2; TRBD1 matches at 8 bases. V was clipped by 11 bases and J by 4 bases; unmatched bases: 18. CDR1 is SGHTA, CDR2 FQGTGA, per germline. CDR3 length equals 16 residues. CDR3 bases: TGTGCCGGCTCCACGGGAGGGGCAGGGGGCCTCTATGGCTACACCTTC. Its protein is CAGSTGGAGGLYGYTF.